These 13 T cell receptor beta chains were sequenced from one sample in a study of response to subunit inactivated influenza vaccine. Each CDR3 protein gets one entry after TCRdb re-called the RT-PCR reads with MiXCR. The sample has about 530,000 distinct CDR3 sequences, 10% to 15% seen once. Material: PBMCs from blood, obtained roughly 48 days after vaccination. These receptor sequences come from a man aged 50 to 60 who received an inactivated influenza vaccine.

This clonotype was recorded a few times. This chain joins TRBV19 and TRBJ2-7; 8 positions match TRBD1. Germline loops: CDR1 LNHDA, CDR2 SQIVND (reference sequence). Trimming at V came to 5 bases and at J to 5 bases, leaving 11 bases not matched to a gene. CDR3 length: 15 residues. The CDR3 bases are TGTGCCAGTAGTTTAGGACAGGGTAACCTTCACGAGCAGTACTTC. It yields the protein CASSLGQGNLHEQYF.

This clonotype was counted only a few times. The chain employs TRBV29-1 and TRBJ2-3; D gene ambiguous. Germline V gene data show CDR1 as SQVTM and CDR2 as ANQGSEA. The CDR3 length is 12 residues. Trimming removed 7 bases at V and 6 bases at J, with 14 bases between. The CDR3 reads CSGRPTGDTQYF. The DNA for the CDR3 is TGCAGCGGACGACCCACTGGGGATACGCAGTATTTT.

This clonotype was found a few times. The chain is built from TRBV20-1 and TRBJ1-1; D may be TRBD1 (5 bases). Germline lookup yields CDR1 DFQATT and CDR2 SNEGSKA (reference sequence). The CDR3 is 14 amino acids. V lost 3 bases and J lost 3, with 14 bases in between. CDR3 nucleotides: TGCAGTGCTAGGATCAGGGCTAGGGACACTGAAGCTTTCTTT. This sequence encodes CSARIRARDTEAFF.

This clonotype was picked up a small number of times. This chain connects TRBV12-3 or TRBV12-4 to TRBJ1-3, with 7 bases that match TRBD1. V lost 5 bases to trimming and J lost 0 bases; unmatched junction nucleotides: 10. CDR3 size: 17 residues. The CDR3 DNA is TGTGCCAGCAGTGAATCCAGGGGGAGTCTCTCTGGAAACACCATATATTTT. Translated: CASSESRGSLSGNTIYF.

This clonotype was observed at least ten times. The chain joins TRBV5-5 to TRBJ2-1, with TRBD2 identical over 10 bases. Trimming took 3 bases from V and 5 from J; bases not matched to a gene: 5. Germline CDR1 and CDR2: SGHKS and YYEKEE (reference sequence). The CDR3 sequence is 15 residues long. CDR3 residues: CASSSLAGEHNEQFF. The CDR3 region has the DNA TGTGCCAGCAGCTCGCTAGCGGGAGAACACAATGAGCAGTTCTTC. Combining the CDR3 with reference TRBV5-5 and TRBJ2-1 gives the whole variable domain DAGVTQSPTHLIKTRGQQVTLRCSPISGHKSVSWYQQVLGQGPQFIFQYYEKEERGRGNFPDRFSARQFPNYSSELNVNALLLGDSALYLCASSSLAGEHNEQFFGPGTRLTVL.

This clonotype has a handful of counts. The rearrangement uses TRBV3-1 and TRBJ2-7, with D unresolved. Germline V lookup: CDR1 LGHDT, CDR2 YNNKEL (reference sequence). The CDR3 is made up of 12 amino acids. Trimming cost V 2 bases and J 7 bases, with 9 bases left between them. The CDR3, as DNA: TGTGCCAGCAGCCAAAGATCCGCTGAGCAGTACTTC. It is translated as CASSQRSAEQYF.

The sample holds many counts of this clonotype. This chain uses TRBV7-2 with TRBJ2-7, with TRBD1 matching 7 bases. Looked up from germline, CDR1 is SGHTA and CDR2 is FQGNSA. V gave up 4 bases and J gave up 1 base; unmatched junction bases: 10. The CDR3 loop spans 16 amino acids. CDR3 sequence (DNA): TGTGCCAGCAGCTCACTGACAGGGAAGGGGTCCTACGAGCAGTACTTC. This encodes CASSSLTGKGSYEQYF.

This clonotype has just a few counts. The rearrangement joins TRBV5-1 to TRBJ1-4, with a tentative D call TRBD1 (5 bases). The CDR3 runs 13 residues. Germline assignment: CDR1 SGHRS and CDR2 YFSETQ. Trimming cost V 7 bases and J 6 bases, with 13 bases left between them. The CDR3, as DNA: TGCGCCAGCGCCGACAGACCGTATGAAAAACTGTTTTTT. Protein sequence: CASADRPYEKLFF.

This clonotype was recorded many times. V gene TRBV7-2 combines with J gene TRBJ2-5; 10 positions match TRBD2. Per germline, CDR1 SGHTA and CDR2 FQGNSA. Unmatched junction bases numbered 3, after V lost 2 bases and J lost 0 bases. The CDR3 sequence is 16 residues long. This CDR3 is CASSLIAGGHQETQYF. In DNA form, the CDR3 reads TGTGCCAGCAGCTTAATAGCGGGAGGCCACCAAGAGACCCAGTACTTC.

Only a few counts were recorded for this clonotype. J is TRBJ1-2 and V is TRBV18; tentative D call: TRBD1 (6 bases). This CDR3 region has 15 residues. Deletions cut 0 bases from V and 3 bases from J, with 11 bases between. CDR1 and CDR2 (germline): KGHSH, LQKENI. CDR3: CASSPPGQKDYGYTF. The CDR3 nucleotides read TGTGCCAGCTCACCACCGGGACAAAAGGACTATGGCTACACCTTC.

This clonotype was counted ten times or more. The rearrangement links TRBV12-3 or TRBV12-4 to TRBJ2-3, with unresolved D. With 5 bases removed from V and 1 base from J, the gap between germline ends came to 7 bases. CDR3 size: 13 residues. The CDR3 region is CASSPGRTDTQYF. The CDR3, as DNA: TGTGCCAGCAGTCCGGGTCGCACAGATACGCAGTATTTT.

The V call is TRBV5-1, the J call TRBJ1-1, with 7 nucleotides matching TRBD1. The CDR3 totals 15 residues. Germline V gives CDR1 SGHRS, CDR2 YFSETQ. V was pared by 4 bases and J by 4 bases, with 10 bases of the junction left unmatched. The CDR3 nucleotides are TGCGCCAGCAGCGCAACCGGGACAGAGGGCACTGAAGCTTTCTTT. Residues: CASSATGTEGTEAFF.

The sample holds many counts of this clonotype. The chain combines TRBV7-9 with TRBJ1-5; unclear D gene. CDR3 size: 13 residues. Germline assignment: CDR1 SEHNR and CDR2 FQNEAQ (reference sequence). V was clipped by 3 bases and J by 6 bases, with 9 bases between them. DNA of the CDR3: TGTGCCAGCAGCTTGGGAGGGAGTCAGCCCCAGCATTTT. Translation gives CASSLGGSQPQHF.